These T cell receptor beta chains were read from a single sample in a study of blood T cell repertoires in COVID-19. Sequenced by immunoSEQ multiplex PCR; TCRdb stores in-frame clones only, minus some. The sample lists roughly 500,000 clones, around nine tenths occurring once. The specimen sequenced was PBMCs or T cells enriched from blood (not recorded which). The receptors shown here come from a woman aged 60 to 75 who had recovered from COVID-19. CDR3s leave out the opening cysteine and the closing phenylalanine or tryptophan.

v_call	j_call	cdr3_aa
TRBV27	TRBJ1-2	ASSFIAGGNYGYT
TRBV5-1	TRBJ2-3	ASSSGGSSQDTQY
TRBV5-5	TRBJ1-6	ASSLVSTTINSPLH
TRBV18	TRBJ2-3	ASSPPGLAGGFDTQY
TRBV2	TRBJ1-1	ASSESGSGNTEAF
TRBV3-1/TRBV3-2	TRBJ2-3	ASSQATSFIADTQY
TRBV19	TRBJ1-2	ASRRGQGDYGYT
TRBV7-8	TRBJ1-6	ASSLGGFYNSPLH
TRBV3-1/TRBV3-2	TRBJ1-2	ASSHRGGGYT
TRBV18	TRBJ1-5	ASSGQGGNQPQH
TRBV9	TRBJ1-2	ASSYQDSLPYGYT
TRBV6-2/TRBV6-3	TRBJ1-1	ASSSEAGEGTEAF
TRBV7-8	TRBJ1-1	ASSWVEGTEAF
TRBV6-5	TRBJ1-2	ASSWTGGGYGYT
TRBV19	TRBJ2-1	ASRTGGRGNEQF
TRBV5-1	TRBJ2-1	ASGLRQANNEQF
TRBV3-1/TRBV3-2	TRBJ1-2	ASSQTGVGYT
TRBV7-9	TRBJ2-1	ASSPTGEDEQF
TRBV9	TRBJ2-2	ASSVGSGGANTGELF
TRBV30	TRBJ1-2	AWSGLGRNYGYT
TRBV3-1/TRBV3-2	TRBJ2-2	ASSLPVGELF
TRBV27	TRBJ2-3	ASQSTDTQY
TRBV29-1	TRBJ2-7	SVVEGDYEQY
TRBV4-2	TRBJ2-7	ASSQDKGGEQY
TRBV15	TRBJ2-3	ATSRDRVLGDTQY
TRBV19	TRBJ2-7	ASSIVAGYEQY
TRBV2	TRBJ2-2	ASSPGTSVTGELF
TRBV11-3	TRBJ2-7	ASSRPPVYEQY
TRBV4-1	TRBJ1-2	ASSQDRVDNYGYT
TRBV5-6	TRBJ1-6	ASSRDRGNSPLH
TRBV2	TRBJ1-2	ASKNGDLNYGYT
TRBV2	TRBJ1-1	ASSEYGKNTEAF
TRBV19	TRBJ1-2	ASSSPTGGYT
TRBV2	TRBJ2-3	ASSPTKDTQY
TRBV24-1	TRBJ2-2	ATSDSISGGTGELF
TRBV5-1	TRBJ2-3	ASSARKYTQRFGTQY
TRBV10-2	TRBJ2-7	ASRPGTGLTYEQY
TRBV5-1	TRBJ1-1	ASSLGSGMNTEAF
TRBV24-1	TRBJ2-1	AASGTDYNEQF
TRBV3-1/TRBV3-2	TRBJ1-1	ASARQGAGNTEAF
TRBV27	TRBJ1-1	ASSSRRSRAEAF
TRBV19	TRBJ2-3	ASSIAGNADTQY
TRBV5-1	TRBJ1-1	ASSQGTANTEAF
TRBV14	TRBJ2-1	ASSHRQLGQGHEQF
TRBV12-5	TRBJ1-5	ASGLGQGGQPQH
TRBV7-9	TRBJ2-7	ASSLGRLAGGRDEQY
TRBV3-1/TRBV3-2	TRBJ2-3	ASSQAGGTDTQY
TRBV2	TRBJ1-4	ASSGTVFRDEKLF
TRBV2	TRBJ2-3	ASVFDRGTDTQY
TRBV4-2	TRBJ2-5	ASSPSASGKETQY
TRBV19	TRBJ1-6	ASSISTFGNSPLH
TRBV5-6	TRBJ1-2	ASSLVADRSNYGYT
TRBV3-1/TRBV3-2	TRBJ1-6	ASSQTGGASNSPLH
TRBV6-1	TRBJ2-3	ASSEEGLAVTDTQY
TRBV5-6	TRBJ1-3	ASSLLDRPGNTIY
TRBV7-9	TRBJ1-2	ASSLVGDGYT
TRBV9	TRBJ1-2	ASSVGKNYGYT
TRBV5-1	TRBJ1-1	ASSVKAGGQTEAF
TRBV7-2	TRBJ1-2	ASSKQGLDYGYT
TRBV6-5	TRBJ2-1	ASIGRHSRQNEQF